What follows are 8 T cell receptor beta chains derived from one specimen sequenced in a study of shared clonotypes between healthy human individuals. Clones were sequenced by immunoSEQ multiplex PCR, and TCRdb holds only the in-frame ones, with some missing. The sample comprises 100,000 or so clones, 40% to 55% of which are singletons, and approximately 16% rests with the top ten. What was sequenced was PBMCs. The receptors derive from a woman aged 40 to 55 in good health. Some clones in this sample may be carry-over from other donors' samples.

The chain is built from TRBV5-1 and TRBJ2-3, with TRBD1 matching 12 bases. Germline CDR1 reads SGHRS; CDR2 reads YFSETQ. The CDR3 loop spans 17 amino acids. V was pared by 2 bases and J by 2 bases, with 6 bases of the junction left unmatched. This chain's CDR3 is CASSFRGQGADTDTQYF. CDR3 DNA sequence: TGCGCCAGCAGCTTTCGGGGACAGGGGGCTGACACAGATACGCAGTATTTT.

The sample holds a few counts of this clone. The chain recombines TRBV7-2 with TRBJ1-5; D remains ambiguous. The germline V gene encodes CDR1 SGHTA and CDR2 FQGNSA. Between the trimmed V and J ends, which lost 1 base and 4 bases, there was a span of 8 bases. The CDR3 contains 14 residues. CDR3 in DNA: TGTGCCAGCAGCTTAGTGCCAGATAATCAGCCCCAGCATTTT. This encodes CASSLVPDNQPQHF. Full variable domain (remainder filled in from reference TRBV7-2 and TRBJ1-5): GAGVSQSPSNKVTEKGKDVELRCDPISGHTALYWYRQSLGQGLEFLIYFQGNSAPDKSGLPSDRFSAERTGGSVSTLTIQRTQQEDSAVYLCASSLVPDNQPQHFGDGTRLSIL.

The rearrangement uses TRBV4-1 and TRBJ2-2, with a possible D match to TRBD2 (7 bases). This CDR3 comprises 15 residues. CDR1 is MGHRA, CDR2 YSYEKL, per germline. The germline V and J ends were trimmed by 4 bases and 5 bases, with 14 bases remaining between them. CDR3 coding DNA: TGCGCCAGCAGCCCCCGGGGGGCGGGGACCGGGGAGCTGTTTTTT. Protein product: CASSPRGAGTGELFF.

This chain's CDR3 is CASSPSIANTGELFF. The CDR3 region has the DNA TGTGCCAGCTCACCATCGATAGCGAACACCGGGGAGCTGTTTTTT. V is TRBV18 and J is TRBJ2-2; no firm D call. V lost 2 bases, J lost 0 bases, and 7 bases lay in between. Germline CDR1 is KGHSH and CDR2 is LQKENI. The CDR3 length is 15 residues.

In its sample, this clone was seen a few times. This rearrangement joins TRBV7-9 to TRBJ2-7, with TRBD1 identical over 10 bases. The CDR3 has 14 amino acids. Germline trimming cut 5 bases from V and 5 bases from J; bases unmatched to any gene: 6. Germline assignment: CDR1 SEHNR and CDR2 FQNEAQ (reference sequence). CDR3 bases: TGTGCCAGCAGCCCCGACAGGGGGCTGGACGAGCAGTACTTC. It yields the protein CASSPDRGLDEQYF.

Many counts were recorded for this clone. J is TRBJ1-1 and V is TRBV7-2, with a tentative D call TRBD1 (5 bases). The V gene's germline CDR1 is SGHTA and CDR2 FQGNSA. V was cut by 3 bases and J by 11 bases, with 13 bases left in between. The CDR3 is made up of 12 amino acids. CDR3 DNA: TGTGCCAGCAGCTTGTGGGGGACTGGTGCTTTCTTT. The encoded protein is CASSLWGTGAFF.

This clone was detected a few times. The chain joins TRBV28 to TRBJ2-3; 12 bases are a match to TRBD2. CDR3 size: 14 residues. The J segment lost 5 bases and the V segment lost 7 bases, leaving 4 bases of the junction unmatched. The germline V gene has CDR1 MDHEN and CDR2 SYDVKM. The CDR3 region has the DNA TGTGCCAGCACGACTAGCGGGAGTCAAGATACGCAGTATTTT. Translating it yields CASTTSGSQDTQYF. Full variable domain (rest looked up from reference TRBV28 and TRBJ2-3): DVKVTQSSRYLVKRTGEKVFLECVQDMDHENMFWYRQDPGLGLRLIYFSYDVKMKEKGDIPEGYSVSREKKERFSLILESASTNQTSMYLCASTTSGSQDTQYFGPGTRLTVL.

This clone was recorded many times. The chain couples TRBV18 to TRBJ2-6, with a weak D call TRBD1 (5 bases). V was trimmed by 0 bases and J by 0 bases, leaving 15 bases between them. The CDR3 contains 19 residues. Germline-derived CDR1 and CDR2 are KGHSH and LQKENI. This CDR3 is CASSPPRQGPFSGANVLTF. The CDR3 nucleotides are TGTGCCAGCTCACCACCGCGGCAGGGTCCTTTCTCTGGGGCCAACGTCCTGACTTTC. Full variable domain (remainder filled in from reference TRBV18 and TRBJ2-6): NAGVMQNPRHLVRRRGQEARLRCSPMKGHSHVYWYRQLPEEGLKFMVYLQKENIIDESGMPKERFSAEFPKEGPSILRIQQVVRGDSAAYFCASSPPRQGPFSGANVLTFGAGSRLTVL.